What follows are 21 T cell receptor beta chains derived from one specimen sequenced in a study of early T cells in non-severe SARS-CoV-2 infection. Each CDR3 protein gets one entry after TCRdb re-called the 5' RACE reads with MiXCR. The sample consists of under 95,000 distinct CDR3 sequences, about 16% of them appearing once. The specimen was whole blood. The receptors come from an adult who was a healthcare worker with PCR-confirmed SARS-CoV-2 infection or an uninfected control (not recorded which).

Only a few counts were recorded for this clonotype. V usage is TRBV5-1 and J usage is TRBJ2-7, with 7 bases fitting TRBD1. Trimming removed 1 base from V and 6 bases from J; junction bases left unmatched: 10. The CDR3 covers 15 residues. The germline CDR1 and CDR2 sequences are SGHRS and YFSETQ. The CDR3 DNA reads TGCGCCAGCAGCTTGCAGGGGGATCCCAGGGCCGAGCAGTACTTC. Its protein product is CASSLQGDPRAEQYF.

The rearrangement joins TRBV7-2 to TRBJ2-3; 7 bases align to TRBD2. The ends lost 1 base at V and 0 bases at J; junction bases unmatched: 10. The CDR3 is 18 amino acids. Germline V lookup: CDR1 SGHTA, CDR2 FQGNSA. The CDR3 DNA follows: TGTGCCAGCAGCTTAGAGGTGTCGGGAGGTAGGAGCACAGATACGCAGTATTTT. Translating gives CASSLEVSGGRSTDTQYF.

This clonotype was seen a handful of times. This chain joins TRBV6-6 and TRBJ2-1, with D maybe TRBD1 (6 bases). V lost 3 bases and J 7 bases, leaving 10 bases between the germline ends. Looked up from germline, CDR1 is MNHNY and CDR2 is SVGAGI (reference sequence). The CDR3 covers 13 residues. The CDR3 coding sequence is TGTGCCAGCAGTTATACAGGGCAGAATGAGCAGTTCTTC. It translates to CASSYTGQNEQFF.

The table lists this clonotype with many counts. The genes are TRBV6-2 or TRBV6-3 and TRBJ1-5; D not certain. Germline CDR1 is MNHEY and CDR2 is SVGEGT. V was pared by 5 bases and J by 5 bases, with 13 bases between. The length of the CDR3 is 14 residues. The CDR3 DNA reads TGTGCCAGCAGTCGACCGTCTCGGTATCAGCCCCAGCATTTT. Its translation is CASSRPSRYQPQHF.

The rearrangement joins TRBV18 to TRBJ2-3; TRBD2 agrees at 9 bases. The CDR3 contains 16 residues. V lost 3 bases to trimming and J lost 2 bases; unmatched junction nucleotides: 6. Looked up from germline, CDR1 is KGHSH and CDR2 is LQKENI. This CDR3 reads CASSPSTSGNTDTQYF. Here the CDR3 DNA reads TGTGCCAGCTCACCCTCGACTAGCGGAAACACAGATACGCAGTATTTT.

The sample holds many counts of this clonotype. The rearrangement uses TRBV5-6 and TRBJ1-1; D is ambiguous. This CDR3 region has 14 residues. Trimming cost V 0 bases and J 6 bases, with 12 bases left between them. The germline CDR1 and CDR2 sequences are SGHDT and YYEEEE. CDR3 sequence reads: CASSLVPTGAEAFF. The CDR3 coding sequence is TGTGCCAGCAGCTTGGTTCCAACGGGCGCTGAAGCTTTCTTT.

This chain uses TRBV2 with TRBJ2-1; D could derive from TRBD1 or TRBD2 (5 bases each). Trimming took off 8 bases at V and 11 bases at J, with 19 bases between the two ends. CDR1 and CDR2 (germline): SNHLY, FYNNEI. The CDR3 extends over 13 amino acids. The CDR3 sequence is CASSGTGLWQQFF. The CDR3 DNA follows: TGTGCCAGCTCCGGGACGGGATTGTGGCAGCAGTTCTTC.

The table lists this clonotype with a few counts. The chain has TRBV13 and TRBJ1-3, with D perhaps matching TRBD1 (5 bases). The CDR3 totals 15 residues. CDR1 and CDR2 from the germline V gene are PRHDT and FYEKMQ (reference sequence). V was clipped by 4 bases and J by 2 bases, with 12 bases between them. CDR3 amino acids: CASSSKAGPGNTIYF. DNA for the CDR3: TGTGCCAGCAGCTCAAAAGCGGGACCTGGAAACACCATATATTTT.

V is TRBV18 and J is TRBJ2-1; TRBD1 aligns across 7 bases. CDR3 size: 15 residues. J gave up 5 bases and V 3 bases, and 7 bases lay outside the gene matches. The V gene's germline CDR1 is KGHSH and CDR2 LQKENI. The CDR3 bases are TGTGCCAGCTCACCCCCGGGACAGCCCCACAATGAGCAGTTCTTC. It translates to CASSPPGQPHNEQFF.

There are a few counts of this clonotype. The chain combines TRBV28 with TRBJ2-7; no firm D call. Trimming removed 3 bases from V and 4 bases from J, with 10 bases in between. The CDR3 has 13 amino acids. The V gene's germline CDR1 is MDHEN and CDR2 SYDVKM. The CDR3 is CASSLAAQYEQYF. CDR3 nucleotides: TGTGCCAGCAGTTTGGCAGCTCAATACGAGCAGTACTTC.

This clonotype was detected many times. The rearrangement joins TRBV15 to TRBJ2-3; D is undetermined. Germline CDR1 reads LNHNV; CDR2 reads YYDKDF (reference sequence). Trimming removed 8 bases at V and 4 bases at J, with 16 bases between. This CDR3 region has 14 residues. The CDR3 DNA follows: TGTGCCACCGCGACCAATTTAGGAGCAGATACGCAGTATTTT. Its protein is CATATNLGADTQYF.

This clonotype occurred many times. J is TRBJ2-5 and V is TRBV11-2; unclear D gene. Trimming took off 5 bases at V and 1 base at J, with 14 bases between the two ends. The CDR3 is 15 residues long. Germline lookup yields CDR1 SGHAT and CDR2 FQNNGV. In DNA form, the CDR3 reads TGTGCCAGCAGCCCCAGAGACTCCGCCCAAGAGACCCAGTACTTC. It yields the protein CASSPRDSAQETQYF.

This clonotype came up a few times. The rearrangement uses TRBV15 and TRBJ2-1; D is undetermined. This CDR3 region has 13 residues. The ends were cut back, 2 bases at V and 8 bases at J, with 10 bases in the middle. Germline values: CDR1 LNHNV, CDR2 YYDKDF (reference sequence). The CDR3 sequence: CATSRSLQDEQFF. The DNA for the CDR3 is TGTGCCACCAGCAGATCCCTCCAGGATGAGCAGTTCTTC. Full variable domain (missing parts from reference TRBV15 and TRBJ2-1): DAMVIQNPRYQVTQFGKPVTLSCSQTLNHNVMYWYQQKSSQAPKLLFHYYDKDFNNEADTPDNFQSRRPNTSFCFLDIRSPGLGDTAMYLCATSRSLQDEQFFGPGTRLTVL.

This clonotype was counted ten times or more. The chain joins TRBV7-9 to TRBJ2-3; 9 positions match TRBD2. V trimming: 4 bases; J trimming: 6 bases; junction bases outside the gene matches: 8. The germline V gene has CDR1 SEHNR and CDR2 FQNEAQ (reference sequence). The CDR3 consists of 15 residues. The DNA of the CDR3 is TGTGCCAGCAGCTCCAGGGGGACTAGCAGGGATACGCAGTATTTT. It specifies CASSSRGTSRDTQYF.

The sample holds many counts of this clonotype. This chain links TRBV7-2 with TRBJ2-2, with TRBD2 matching over 7 bases. Germline trimming cut 1 base from V and 4 bases from J; bases unmatched to any gene: 0. The CDR3 totals 14 residues. The germline V gene encodes CDR1 SGHTA and CDR2 FQGNSA. CDR3 DNA sequence: TGTGCCAGCAGCTTAGGCGGGAGCACCGGGGAGCTGTTTTTT. This translates into CASSLGGSTGELFF. Supplemented by reference TRBV7-2 and TRBJ2-2, the full variable domain reads GAGVSQSPSNKVTEKGKDVELRCDPISGHTALYWYRQSLGQGLEFLIYFQGNSAPDKSGLPSDRFSAERTGGSVSTLTIQRTQQEDSAVYLCASSLGGSTGELFFGEGSRLTVL.

The CDR3 sequence is CASSQEDGGEQYF. Written as DNA, the CDR3 is TGCGCCAGCAGCCAGGAGGACGGTGGAGAGCAGTACTTC. V is TRBV4-3 and J is TRBJ2-7, with a tentative D call TRBD2 (5 bases). The CDR3 contains 13 residues. V lost 3 bases, J lost 7 bases, and 13 bases lay in between. CDR1 is LGHNA and CDR2 is YSLEER in the germline V gene.

This clonotype was detected only a few times. V is TRBV6-6 and J is TRBJ2-2; D remains unclear. CDR1 and CDR2 (germline): MNHNY, SVGAGI (reference sequence). Trimming pared 0 bases from V and 6 bases from J, leaving 11 bases between. This CDR3 has 15 amino acids. The CDR3 DNA is TGTGCCAGCAGTTACTCTGTTGATAGGCCCGGGGAGCTGTTTTTT. It translates to CASSYSVDRPGELFF.

This chain links TRBV9 with TRBJ2-7; perhaps TRBD1 as D (6 bases). The germline gives CDR1 SGDLS, CDR2 YYNGEE. The V gene lost 2 bases and the J gene lost 3 bases, with 12 bases spanning the gap. The CDR3 covers 14 residues. The CDR3 sequence: CASSVHEGGYEQYF. CDR3 in DNA: TGTGCCAGCAGCGTCCACGAAGGGGGCTACGAGCAGTACTTC. Variable domain in full (rest from reference TRBV9 and TRBJ2-7): DSGVTQTPKHLITATGQRVTLRCSPRSGDLSVYWYQQSLDQGLQFLIQYYNGEERAKGNILERFSAQQFPDLHSELNLSSLELGDSALYFCASSVHEGGYEQYFGPGTRLTVT.

This clonotype was counted at least ten times. V gene TRBV6-5 combines with J gene TRBJ2-1; 9 nucleotides agree with TRBD2. Losses at the gene ends were 8 bases for V and 7 bases for J; bases not matched to a gene: 9. The V gene's germline CDR1 is MNHEY and CDR2 SVGAGI. This CDR3 spans 14 amino acids. CDR3 DNA: TGTGCCAGCGGGGGGGGACTAGCTCCAAATGAGCAGTTCTTC. Translated: CASGGGLAPNEQFF.

This rearrangement joins TRBV2 to TRBJ2-5, with 11 bases lining up with TRBD2. Germline V gene sequence: CDR1 SNHLY, CDR2 FYNNEI. V lost 3 bases to trimming and J lost 4 bases; unmatched junction nucleotides: 4. CDR3 length: 15 amino acids. The CDR3 nucleotides are TGTGCCAGCAGTGAGAGAACTAGCGGGAGAGAGACCCAGTACTTC. It specifies CASSERTSGRETQYF.

This chain links TRBV18 with TRBJ2-3; D is unclear. Between the trimmed V and J ends, which lost 4 bases and 4 bases, there was a span of 9 bases. Per the germline V gene, CDR1 is KGHSH and CDR2 is LQKENI. The CDR3 runs to 13 residues. The CDR3 DNA sequence: TGTGCCAGCTCACAGAATACAGCAGATACGCAGTATTTT. Its protein is CASSQNTADTQYF.